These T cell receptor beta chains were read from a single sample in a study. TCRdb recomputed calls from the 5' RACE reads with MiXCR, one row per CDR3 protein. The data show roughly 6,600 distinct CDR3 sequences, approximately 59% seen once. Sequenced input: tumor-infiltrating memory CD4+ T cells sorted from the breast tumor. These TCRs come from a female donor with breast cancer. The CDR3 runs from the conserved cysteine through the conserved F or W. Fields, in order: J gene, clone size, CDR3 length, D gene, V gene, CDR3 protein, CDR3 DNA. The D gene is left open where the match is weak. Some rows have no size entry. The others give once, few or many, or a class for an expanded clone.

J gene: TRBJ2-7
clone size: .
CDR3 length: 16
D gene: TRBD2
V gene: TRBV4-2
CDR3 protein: CASSQDWTSGSYEQYF
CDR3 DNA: TGTGCCAGCAGCCAAGATTGGACTAGCGGGAGCTACGAGCAGTACTTC

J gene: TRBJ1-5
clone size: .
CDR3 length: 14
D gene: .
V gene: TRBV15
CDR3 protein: CATSRDLVVQPQHF
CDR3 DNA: TGTGCCACCAGCAGAGATCTGGTTGTCCAGCCCCAGCATTTT

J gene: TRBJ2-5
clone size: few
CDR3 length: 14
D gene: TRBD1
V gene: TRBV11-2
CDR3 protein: CASSFDRDQETQYF
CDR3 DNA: TGTGCCAGCAGCTTTGACAGGGACCAAGAGACCCAGTACTTC

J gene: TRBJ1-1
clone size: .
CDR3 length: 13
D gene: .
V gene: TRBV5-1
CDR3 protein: CASSLEGQGEAFF
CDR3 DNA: TGCGCCAGCAGCTTGGAGGGACAAGGGGAAGCTTTCTTT

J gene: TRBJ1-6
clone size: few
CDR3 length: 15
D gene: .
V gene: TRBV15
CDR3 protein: CATSRDHRFGSPLHF
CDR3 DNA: TGTGCCACCAGCAGAGATCACAGGTTTGGTTCACCCCTCCACTTT

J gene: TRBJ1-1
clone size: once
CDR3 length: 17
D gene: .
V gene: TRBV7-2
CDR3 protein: CASSLFGGRKMNTEAFF
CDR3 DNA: TGTGCCAGCAGCTTATTTGGAGGAAGGAAGATGAACACTGAAGCTTTCTTT

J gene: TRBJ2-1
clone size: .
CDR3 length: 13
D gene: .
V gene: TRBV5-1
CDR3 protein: CASSLEPNNEQFF
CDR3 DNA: TGCGCCAGCAGCTTGGAACCGAACAATGAGCAGTTCTTC

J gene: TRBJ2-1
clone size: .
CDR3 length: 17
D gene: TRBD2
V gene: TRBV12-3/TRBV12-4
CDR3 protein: CASSRRNSGSSYNEQFF
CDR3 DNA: TGTGCCAGCAGCCGCCGGAATAGCGGGAGCTCCTACAATGAGCAGTTCTTC

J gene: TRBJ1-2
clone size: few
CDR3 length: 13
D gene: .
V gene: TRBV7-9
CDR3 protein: CASSLSGHYGYTF
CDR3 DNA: TGTGCCAGCAGCTTATCGGGACACTATGGCTACACCTTC

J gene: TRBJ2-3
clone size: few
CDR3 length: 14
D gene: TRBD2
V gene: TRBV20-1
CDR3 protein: CSAPLAGATDTQYF
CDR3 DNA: TGCAGTGCCCCTCTAGCGGGAGCCACAGATACGCAGTATTTT

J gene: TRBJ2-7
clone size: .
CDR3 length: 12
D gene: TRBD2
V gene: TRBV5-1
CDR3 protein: CASSLAGEEQYF
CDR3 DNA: TGCGCCAGCAGCCTAGCGGGGGAGGAGCAGTACTTC

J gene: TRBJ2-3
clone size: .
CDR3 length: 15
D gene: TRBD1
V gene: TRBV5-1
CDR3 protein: CASSPDRRITDTQYF
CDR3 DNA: TGCGCCAGCAGCCCGGACAGGCGGATCACAGATACGCAGTATTTT

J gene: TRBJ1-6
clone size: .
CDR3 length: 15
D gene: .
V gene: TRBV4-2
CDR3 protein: CASSLEEGLDSPLHF
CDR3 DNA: TGTGCCAGCAGCCTTGAGGAGGGCCTTGATTCACCCCTCCACTTT

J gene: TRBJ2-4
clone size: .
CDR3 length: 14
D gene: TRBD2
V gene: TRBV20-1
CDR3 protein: CSARGLAGSGFQYF
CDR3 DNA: TGCAGTGCTAGGGGACTAGCGGGCTCGGGCTTTCAGTACTTC

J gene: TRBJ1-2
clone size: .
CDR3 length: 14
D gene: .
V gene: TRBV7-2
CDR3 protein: CASSLWTGNYGYTF
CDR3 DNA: TGTGCCAGCAGCCTCTGGACGGGGAACTATGGCTACACCTTC

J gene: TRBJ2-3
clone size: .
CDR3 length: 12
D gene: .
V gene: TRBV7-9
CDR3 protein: CASSFSADTQYF
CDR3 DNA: TGTGCCAGCAGTTTCTCAGCAGATACGCAGTATTTT

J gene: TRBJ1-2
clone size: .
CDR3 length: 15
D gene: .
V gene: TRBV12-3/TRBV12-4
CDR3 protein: CASSPDSRTYYGYTF
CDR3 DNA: TGTGCCAGCAGTCCCGACAGCCGAACCTACTATGGCTACACCTTC

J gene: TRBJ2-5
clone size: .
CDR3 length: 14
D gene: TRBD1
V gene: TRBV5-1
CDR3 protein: CASSSLGTGETQYF
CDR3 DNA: TGCGCCAGCAGCTCCCTTGGGACAGGGGAGACCCAGTACTTC

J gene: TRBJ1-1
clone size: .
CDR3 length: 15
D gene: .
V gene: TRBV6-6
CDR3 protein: CASSLGEGLNTEAFF
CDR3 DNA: TGTGCCAGCTCCTTAGGGGAGGGATTGAACACTGAAGCTTTCTTT

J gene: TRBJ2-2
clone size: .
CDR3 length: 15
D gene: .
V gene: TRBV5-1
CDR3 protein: CASSLYLRDTGELFF
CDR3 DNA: TGCGCCAGCAGCTTATACTTACGGGACACCGGGGAGCTGTTTTTT

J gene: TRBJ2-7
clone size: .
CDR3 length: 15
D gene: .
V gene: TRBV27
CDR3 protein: CASSFSLPTAYEQYF
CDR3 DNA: TGTGCCAGCAGTTTCTCTCTCCCCACCGCCTACGAGCAGTACTTC

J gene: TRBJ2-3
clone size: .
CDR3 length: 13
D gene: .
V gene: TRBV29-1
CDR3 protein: CSVGGGERDTQYF
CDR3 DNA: TGCAGCGTTGGAGGGGGGGAACGAGATACGCAGTATTTT

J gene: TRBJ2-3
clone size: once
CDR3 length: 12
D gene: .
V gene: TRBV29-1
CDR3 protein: CSAGLNRDPQYF
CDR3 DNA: TGCAGCGCCGGGCTTAACAGGGATCCGCAGTATTTT

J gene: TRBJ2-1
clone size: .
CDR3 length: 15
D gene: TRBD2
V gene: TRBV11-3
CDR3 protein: CASRSRGVPYNEQFF
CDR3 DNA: TGTGCCAGCAGGTCCCGGGGGGTACCCTACAATGAGCAGTTCTTC

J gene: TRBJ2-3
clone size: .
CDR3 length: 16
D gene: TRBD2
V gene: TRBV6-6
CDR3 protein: CASSLPTSGSADTQYF
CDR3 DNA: TGTGCCAGCAGTCTTCCGACTAGCGGGAGTGCAGATACGCAGTATTTT

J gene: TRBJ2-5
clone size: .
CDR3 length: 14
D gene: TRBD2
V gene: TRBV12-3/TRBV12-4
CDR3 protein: CASSFGGGQETQYF
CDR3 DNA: TGTGCCAGCAGTTTTGGGGGAGGGCAAGAGACCCAGTACTTC